This TCR beta chain was identified during a study of blood T cell repertoires in COVID-19. At the level of the study: Samples representing acute and convalescent COVID-19 were sourced from the United States, Italy and Spain. PBMCs, B-cell-depleted T cells, or T cells were the source of the cDNA or gDNA that made up the material.

Trimming cost V 6 bases and J 5 bases, with 16 bases left between them. The V gene's germline CDR1 is MDHEN and CDR2 SYDVKM. There are 14 residues in the CDR3. In the study's own analysis: Amplified reference gene primers provided the basis for estimating nucleated cell counts. Generated by immunoSEQ multiplex PCR, the TCRdb table keeps only in-frame clones and is missing some. The V and J calls and clone size are taken from that table; D and trimming were inferred from the DNA. The sample records about 25,000 clones, about 86% being singletons. V usage is TRBV28 and J usage is TRBJ1-1; no clear D. Source material: peripheral blood. The receptor's source is a man between 65 and 85 years old with acute or convalescent COVID-19. CDR3 nucleotides: TGTGCCAGCAGGGAGGGCTCGGGGTGGACTGAAGCTTTCTTT. Protein sequence: CASREGSGWTEAFF.